The 20 T cell receptor beta chains listed next were all sequenced from one sample in a study of blood T cell repertoires in COVID-19. The table came from immunoSEQ multiplex PCR; TCRdb's copy has only in-frame clones and leaves some out. Among approximately 200,000 clones listed, 94% were seen once. The sample consisted of peripheral blood. The receptors stem from a man under 40 with COVID-19, enrolled during active disease.

The chain recombines TRBV20-1 with TRBJ2-7, with D hard to call. Trimming stripped 5 bases from V and 3 bases from J, with 8 bases between. CDR3 length: 11 amino acids. The germline V gene encodes CDR1 DFQATT and CDR2 SNEGSKA (reference sequence). CDR3 DNA: TGCAGTGCTCTTTCGGGCTACGAGCAGTACTTC. Translation: CSALSGYEQYF.

This clone was seen once. This rearrangement joins TRBV18 to TRBJ1-6; unclear D gene. The CDR3 has 15 amino acids. The germline V gene has CDR1 KGHSH and CDR2 LQKENI. V was clipped by 3 bases and J by 4 bases, with 10 bases between them. Here the CDR3 DNA reads TGTGCCAGCTCACCCCAGGAGGTATATAATTCACCCCTCCACTTT. Encoded protein: CASSPQEVYNSPLHF. The variable domain in full, completed from reference TRBV18 and TRBJ1-6, reads NAGVMQNPRHLVRRRGQEARLRCSPMKGHSHVYWYRQLPEEGLKFMVYLQKENIIDESGMPKERFSAEFPKEGPSILRIQQVVRGDSAAYFCASSPQEVYNSPLHFGNGTRLTVT.

The V gene is TRBV30, the J gene TRBJ2-2; 8 nucleotides agree with TRBD2. V lost 1 base to trimming and J lost 5 bases; unmatched junction nucleotides: 0. This CDR3 comprises 13 residues. Germline values: CDR1 GTSNPN, CDR2 SVGIG (reference sequence). CDR3 amino acids: CAWSGGRTGELFF. The CDR3 coding sequence is TGTGCCTGGAGTGGCGGGAGGACCGGGGAGCTGTTTTTT.

Here the CDR3 DNA reads TGCGCCAGCAGCCAAGAGGGGACAGGGTACTATGGCTACACCTTC. Translated, it gives CASSQEGTGYYGYTF. The rearrangement uses TRBV4-1 and TRBJ1-2; the match to TRBD1 covers 9 bases. The CDR3 consists of 15 residues. CDR1 and CDR2 (germline): MGHRA, YSYEKL. V lost 0 bases, J lost 3 bases, and 2 bases stayed unmatched.

The chain has TRBV28 and TRBJ1-1; 8 nucleotides match TRBD1. Germline CDR1 MDHEN, CDR2 SYDVKM. Germline trimming cut 5 bases from V and 5 bases from J; bases unmatched to any gene: 10. The CDR3 has 15 residues. The CDR3 protein is CASSPNRGRGTEAFF. The CDR3 region has the DNA TGTGCCAGCAGTCCTAACAGGGGGAGGGGGACTGAAGCTTTCTTT.

V gene TRBV5-6 combines with J gene TRBJ1-2, with D possibly matching TRBD1 (5 bases). The CDR3 consists of 15 residues. V was trimmed by 2 bases and J by 8 bases, leaving 19 bases between them. Germline lookup yields CDR1 SGHDT and CDR2 YYEEEE. The CDR3 loop is CASSLFGQGGSGYTF. CDR3 DNA sequence: TGTGCCAGCAGCTTATTTGGGCAGGGAGGCAGCGGCTACACCTTC.

The chain combines TRBV9 with TRBJ1-5, with 8 bases fitting TRBD1. V shed 2 bases and J 7 bases; nucleotides not matched to a gene: 5. The CDR3 runs 14 residues. Germline loops: CDR1 SGDLS, CDR2 YYNGEE. CDR3 amino acids: CASSVGTGPQPQHF. The CDR3 nucleotides read TGTGCCAGCAGCGTCGGGACAGGACCCCAGCCCCAGCATTTT.

This chain joins TRBV2 and TRBJ2-5; TRBD1 aligns across 8 bases. V lost 3 bases and J lost 7; bases outside the gene matches: 13. This CDR3 contains 16 residues. Per germline, CDR1 SNHLY and CDR2 FYNNEI. The CDR3 region has the DNA TGTGCCAGCAGTGACATAGGGGCAGGGGGCAGGGGGACCCAGTACTTC. Residues: CASSDIGAGGRGTQYF.

V usage is TRBV28 and J usage is TRBJ1-2; 11 bases are a match to TRBD1. In germline, CDR1 is MDHEN, CDR2 SYDVKM. This CDR3 spans 17 amino acids. After removal of 5 bases from V and 3 bases from J, the junction contained 11 bases not matched to a gene. CDR3 nucleotides: TGTGCCAGCAGTGACCGGGACAGGGGGTATGTCGACTATGGCTACACCTTC. This sequence encodes CASSDRDRGYVDYGYTF.

The chain has TRBV9 and TRBJ1-1, with D possibly matching TRBD1 (5 bases). The V and J ends lost 3 bases and 5 bases respectively, with 14 bases between them. CDR1 is SGDLS, CDR2 YYNGEE, per germline. CDR3 size: 14 residues. The CDR3, as DNA: TGTGCCAGCAGCGGAAACAGGATCGGAACTGAAGCTTTCTTT. This codes for CASSGNRIGTEAFF.

J is TRBJ2-5 and V is TRBV21-1; the table's D call, TRBD1, was not checked against the DNA. TRBV21-1 is described as a pseudogene. The CDR3 consists of 17 residues. The CDR3 sequence is CASSKESGTGDQETQYF. CDR3 DNA sequence: TGTGCCAGCAGCAAAGAATCGGGGACAGGGGACCAAGAGACCCAGTACTTC.

This sequence joins TRBV5-4 and TRBJ2-5, with 10 bases that match TRBD2. CDR1 is SGHNT and CDR2 is YYREEE in the germline V gene (reference sequence). J gave up 5 bases and V 4 bases, and 5 bases lay outside the gene matches. This CDR3 contains 14 residues. Here the CDR3 reads CASSPGLADETQYF. The DNA for the CDR3 is TGTGCCAGCAGCCCAGGACTAGCGGATGAGACCCAGTACTTC. The full variable domain, with the rest looked up from reference TRBV5-4 and TRBJ2-5, is ETGVTQSPTHLIKTRGQQVTLRCSSQSGHNTVSWYQQALGQGPQFIFQYYREEENGRGNFPPRFSGLQFPNYSSELNVNALELDDSALYLCASSPGLADETQYFGPGTRLLVL.

The V and J genes are TRBV7-3 and TRBJ2-2; maybe TRBD2 (5 bases). This CDR3 comprises 15 residues. From germline, CDR1 is SGHTA and CDR2 FQGTGA. With 4 bases removed from V and 7 bases from J, the gap between germline ends came to 16 bases. CDR3 protein: CASSSASFAGGELFF. The CDR3, as DNA: TGTGCCAGCAGCTCGGCTAGCTTCGCCGGCGGGGAGCTGTTTTTT.

The chain uses TRBV11-2 and TRBJ2-6; 8 nucleotides align to TRBD1. CDR3 length: 18 residues. V lost 3 bases to trimming and J lost 0 bases; unmatched junction nucleotides: 7. Looked up from germline, CDR1 is SGHAT and CDR2 is FQNNGV. The CDR3 DNA follows: TGTGCCAGCAGCTTTCAGGGGGCTATGGGCTCTGGGGCCAACGTCCTGACTTTC. It translates to CASSFQGAMGSGANVLTF.

This rearrangement joins TRBV4-1 to TRBJ1-6, with unresolved D. In germline, CDR1 is MGHRA, CDR2 YSYEKL. The CDR3 has 16 amino acids. V was pared by 1 base and J by 0 bases, with 7 bases between. The CDR3 here is CASSQARGSYNSPLHF. Written as DNA, the CDR3 is TGCGCCAGCAGCCAAGCCCGAGGCTCCTATAATTCACCCCTCCACTTT.

This clone was recorded only once. The chain combines TRBV7-9 with TRBJ2-1; 9 nucleotides agree with TRBD2. Germline CDR1 SEHNR, CDR2 FQNEAQ (reference sequence). Trimming removed 5 bases from V and 8 bases from J; junction bases left unmatched: 13. This CDR3 comprises 16 residues. The CDR3 DNA is TGTGCCAGCAGCCTAATCGGGACTAGCCCTTCCGATGAGCAGTTCTTC. Translation: CASSLIGTSPSDEQFF.

The gene calls are TRBV6-4 and TRBJ1-1; D remains ambiguous. V gave up 9 bases and J gave up 3 bases, with 14 bases separating them. This CDR3 is 13 amino acids long. Germline CDR1 is MRHNA and CDR2 is SNTAGT. The CDR3 reads CASAPTRDTEAFF. CDR3 DNA sequence: TGTGCCAGTGCGCCCACGCGGGACACTGAAGCTTTCTTT.

The chain employs TRBV18 and TRBJ1-1, with D possibly matching TRBD1 (6 bases). V lost 3 bases to trimming and J lost 1 base, with 9 bases between them. The CDR3 is 14 amino acids. Germline V gene data show CDR1 as KGHSH and CDR2 as LQKENI. In nucleotides, the CDR3 is TGTGCCAGCTCACCCCGGGGGGCGAACACTGAAGCTTTCTTT. It specifies CASSPRGANTEAFF.

This clone was seen a few times. This chain links TRBV6-1 with TRBJ1-2, with D possibly TRBD1 on 6 matching bases. V lost 2 bases and J lost 4, with 14 bases in between. The CDR3 sequence is 15 residues long. From germline, CDR1 is MNHNS and CDR2 SASEGT. CDR3 in DNA: TGTGCCAGCAGTGAATCCCCGACAGGATTCTATGGCTACACCTTC. It yields the protein CASSESPTGFYGYTF.

The V call is TRBV4-1, the J call TRBJ1-5; D is possibly TRBD1 (6 bases). Germline values: CDR1 MGHRA, CDR2 YSYEKL. The V and J ends lost 3 bases and 5 bases respectively, with 20 bases between them. The CDR3 length is 17 residues. CDR3 region: CASSHPMGKDRHQPQHF. The CDR3 region has the DNA TGCGCCAGCAGCCATCCAATGGGGAAGGACAGACATCAGCCCCAGCATTTT.